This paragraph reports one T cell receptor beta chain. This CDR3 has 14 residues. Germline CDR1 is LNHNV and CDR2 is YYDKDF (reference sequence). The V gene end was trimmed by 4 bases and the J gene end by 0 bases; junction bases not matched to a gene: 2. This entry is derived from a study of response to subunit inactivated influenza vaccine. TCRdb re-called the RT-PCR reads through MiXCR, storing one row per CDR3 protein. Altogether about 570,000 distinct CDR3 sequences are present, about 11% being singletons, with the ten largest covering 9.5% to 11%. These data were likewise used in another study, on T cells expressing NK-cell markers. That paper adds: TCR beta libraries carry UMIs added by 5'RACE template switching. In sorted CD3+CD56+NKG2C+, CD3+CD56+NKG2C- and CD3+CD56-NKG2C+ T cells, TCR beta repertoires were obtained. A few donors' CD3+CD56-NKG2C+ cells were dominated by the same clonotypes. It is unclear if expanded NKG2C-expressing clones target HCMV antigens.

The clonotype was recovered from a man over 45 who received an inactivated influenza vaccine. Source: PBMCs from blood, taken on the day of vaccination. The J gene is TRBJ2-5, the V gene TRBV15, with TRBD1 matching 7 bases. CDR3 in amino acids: CATSKDRYQETQYF. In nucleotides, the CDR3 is TGTGCCACCAGCAAGGACAGGTACCAAGAGACCCAGTACTTC. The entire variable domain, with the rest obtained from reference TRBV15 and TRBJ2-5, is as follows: DAMVIQNPRYQVTQFGKPVTLSCSQTLNHNVMYWYQQKSSQAPKLLFHYYDKDFNNEADTPDNFQSRRPNTSFCFLDIRSPGLGDTAMYLCATSKDRYQETQYFGPGTRLLVL.